A single sample is the source of the 8 T cell receptor beta chains below, sequenced in a study of T-cell memory formation after mild COVID-19. TCRdb reprocessed the 5' RACE reads via MiXCR and lists one record per CDR3 protein. The table has about 150,000 distinct CDR3 sequences, approximately 13% seen once. Material for sequencing was PBMCs or a T cell subset sorted from them (not recorded which). The receptors stem from a man younger than 35 who had mild COVID-19 (a few samples of this study predate the infection). Cell type and time point are not known.

This clonotype was seen a handful of times. The chain uses TRBV4-3 and TRBJ2-1; 7 bases map to TRBD2. Trimming took 4 bases from V and 0 from J; bases not matched to a gene: 9. The CDR3 sequence is 17 residues long. CDR1 LGHNA and CDR2 YSLEER come from the germline V gene. CDR3 nucleotides: TGCGCCAGCAGCCCGTCGCGCGGGAGCCTCTCCTACAATGAGCAGTTCTTC. Translating it yields CASSPSRGSLSYNEQFF.

This clonotype was counted between two and nine times. V is TRBV7-2 and J is TRBJ2-3; the match to TRBD2 covers 9 bases. The J segment lost 1 base and the V segment lost 6 bases, leaving 5 bases of the junction unmatched. From germline, CDR1 is SGHTA and CDR2 FQGNSA. The CDR3 spans 15 residues. The CDR3 protein is CASRERGAGTDTQYF. CDR3 DNA: TGTGCCAGCAGGGAGCGGGGGGCCGGCACAGATACGCAGTATTTT.

This chain connects TRBV4-3 to TRBJ2-3; no clear D. The V and J ends lost 4 bases and 4 bases respectively, with 18 bases between them. This CDR3 spans 16 amino acids. Germline V gene data show CDR1 as LGHNA and CDR2 as YSLEER. This chain's CDR3 is CASSRTWRSWADTQYF. The CDR3 DNA sequence: TGCGCCAGCAGCCGGACCTGGCGGTCTTGGGCAGATACGCAGTATTTT.

This chain uses TRBV4-3 with TRBJ2-7, with D possibly matching TRBD1 (5 bases). CDR3 length equals 12 residues. V lost 1 base, J lost 8 bases, and 9 bases lay in between. Germline V CDR1 and CDR2: LGHNA, YSLEER. CDR3 DNA: TGCGCCAGCAGCCAAGGGGGCGGCCAGCAGTACTTC. This translates into CASSQGGGQQYF.

This clonotype was detected only a few times. The CDR3 loop is CASPNPRNFQYF. Written as DNA, the CDR3 is TGTGCCAGCCCCAACCCCCGGAACTTTCAGTACTTC. V is TRBV18 and J is TRBJ2-4; D unclear. CDR1 KGHSH and CDR2 LQKENI come from the germline V gene. The CDR3 is 12 amino acids. With 8 bases removed from V and 11 bases from J, the gap between germline ends came to 16 bases.

This clonotype was seen a few times. This chain links TRBV6-2 or TRBV6-3 with TRBJ2-2, with D hard to call. This CDR3 has 13 residues. V lost 0 bases to trimming and J lost 6 bases, with 5 bases between them. In germline, CDR1 is MNHEY, CDR2 SVGEGT. This CDR3 is CASSYSHAGELFF. The DNA for the CDR3 is TGTGCCAGCAGTTACTCGCACGCCGGGGAGCTGTTTTTT.

The chain is built from TRBV6-5 and TRBJ2-2, with TRBD2 matching 10 bases. The CDR3 is 15 amino acids. Germline CDR1 is MNHEY and CDR2 is SVGAGI. The J segment lost 4 bases and the V segment lost 8 bases, leaving 7 bases of the junction unmatched. For the CDR3, the DNA is TGTGCCAGCCGAAGCGGGGGGGCGGTCACCGGGGAGCTGTTTTTT. Amino acids: CASRSGGAVTGELFF.

The V call is TRBV11-2, the J call TRBJ2-2; 8 nucleotides match TRBD2. Losses at the gene ends were 1 base for V and 7 bases for J; bases not matched to a gene: 8. The germline CDR1 and CDR2 sequences are SGHAT and FQNNGV. The CDR3 runs 16 residues. The CDR3 nucleotides read TGTGCCAGCAGCTTAGGGGTAGCGGGGCGAAACGGGGAGCTGTTTTTT. Encoded protein: CASSLGVAGRNGELFF.